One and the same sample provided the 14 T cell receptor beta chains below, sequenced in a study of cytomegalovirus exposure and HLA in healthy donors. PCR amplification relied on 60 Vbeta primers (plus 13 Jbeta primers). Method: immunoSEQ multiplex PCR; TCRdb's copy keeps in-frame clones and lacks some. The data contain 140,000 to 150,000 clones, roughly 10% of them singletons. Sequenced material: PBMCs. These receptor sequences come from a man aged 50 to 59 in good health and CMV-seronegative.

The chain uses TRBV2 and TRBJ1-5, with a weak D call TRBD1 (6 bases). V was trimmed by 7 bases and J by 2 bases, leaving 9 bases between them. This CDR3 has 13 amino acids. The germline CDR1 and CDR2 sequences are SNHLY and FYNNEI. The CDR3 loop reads CASTGDGNQPQHF. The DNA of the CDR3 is TGTGCCAGCACAGGGGATGGCAATCAGCCCCAGCATTTT.

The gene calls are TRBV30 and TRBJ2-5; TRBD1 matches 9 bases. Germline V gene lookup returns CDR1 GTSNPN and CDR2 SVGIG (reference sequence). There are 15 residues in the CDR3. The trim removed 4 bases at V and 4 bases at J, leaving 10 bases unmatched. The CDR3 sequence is CAWTGTGHEGETQYF. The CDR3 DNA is TGTGCCTGGACCGGGACAGGGCATGAAGGAGAGACCCAGTACTTC.

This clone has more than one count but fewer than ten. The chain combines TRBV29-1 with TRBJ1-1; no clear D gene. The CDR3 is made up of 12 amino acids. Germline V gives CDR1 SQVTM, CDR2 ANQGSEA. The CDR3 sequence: CRVEGENTEAFF. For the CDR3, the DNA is TGCAGGGTCGAAGGAGAGAACACTGAAGCTTTCTTT.

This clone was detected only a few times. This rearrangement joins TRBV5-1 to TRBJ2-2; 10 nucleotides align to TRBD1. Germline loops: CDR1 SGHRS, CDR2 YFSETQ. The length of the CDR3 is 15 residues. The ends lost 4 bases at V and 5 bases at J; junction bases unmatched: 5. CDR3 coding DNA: TGCGCCAGCAGCCCGGGACAGGGGAGAACCGGGGAGCTGTTTTTT. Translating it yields CASSPGQGRTGELFF. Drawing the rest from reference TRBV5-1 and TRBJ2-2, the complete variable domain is KAGVTQTPRYLIKTRGQQVTLSCSPISGHRSVSWYQQTPGQGLQFLFEYFSETQRNKGNFPGRFSGRQFSNSRSEMNVSTLELGDSALYLCASSPGQGRTGELFFGEGSRLTVL.

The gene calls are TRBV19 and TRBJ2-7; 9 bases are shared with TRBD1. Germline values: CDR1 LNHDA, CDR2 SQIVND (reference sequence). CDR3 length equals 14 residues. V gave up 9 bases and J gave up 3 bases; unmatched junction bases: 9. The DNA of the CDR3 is TGTGCCAGCAGTCCCGGGACAGGGTTCTACGAGCAGTACTTC. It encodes CASSPGTGFYEQYF. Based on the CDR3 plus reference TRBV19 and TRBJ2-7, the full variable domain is DGGITQSPKYLFRKEGQNVTLSCEQNLNHDAMYWYRQDPGQGLRLIYYSQIVNDFQKGDIAEGYSVSREKKESFPLTVTSAQKNPTAFYLCASSPGTGFYEQYFGPGTRLTVT.

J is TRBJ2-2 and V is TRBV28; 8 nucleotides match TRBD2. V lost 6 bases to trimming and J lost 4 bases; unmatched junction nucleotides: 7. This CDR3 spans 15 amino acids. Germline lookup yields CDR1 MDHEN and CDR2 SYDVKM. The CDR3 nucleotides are TGTGCCAGCAGCCCGGGGGGGACCGGCACCGGGGAGCTGTTTTTT. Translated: CASSPGGTGTGELFF.

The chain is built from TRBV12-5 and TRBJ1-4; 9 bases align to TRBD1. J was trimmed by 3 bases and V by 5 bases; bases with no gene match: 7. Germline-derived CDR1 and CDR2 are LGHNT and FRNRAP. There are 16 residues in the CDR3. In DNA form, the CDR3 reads TGTGCTAGTGGTCCCGACAGGGGGGCATCTAATGAAAAACTGTTTTTT. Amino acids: CASGPDRGASNEKLFF.

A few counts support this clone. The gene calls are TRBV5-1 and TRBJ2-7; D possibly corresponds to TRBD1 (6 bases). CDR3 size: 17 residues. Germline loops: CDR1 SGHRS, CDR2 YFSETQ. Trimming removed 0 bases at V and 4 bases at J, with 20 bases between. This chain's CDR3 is CASSLEDSPGLGYEQYF. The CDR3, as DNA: TGCGCCAGCAGCTTGGAGGACAGCCCGGGGCTGGGTTACGAGCAGTACTTC.

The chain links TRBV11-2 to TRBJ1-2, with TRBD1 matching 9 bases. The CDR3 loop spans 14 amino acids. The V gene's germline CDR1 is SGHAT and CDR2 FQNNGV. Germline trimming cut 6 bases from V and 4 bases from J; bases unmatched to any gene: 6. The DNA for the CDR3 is TGTGCCAGCAGTCGACAGGGGGGTACCTATGGCTACACCTTC. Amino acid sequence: CASSRQGGTYGYTF.

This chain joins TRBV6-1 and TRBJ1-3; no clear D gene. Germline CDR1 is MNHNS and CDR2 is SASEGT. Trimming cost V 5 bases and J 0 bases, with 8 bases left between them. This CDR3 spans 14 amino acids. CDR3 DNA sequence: TGTGCCAGCAGTTCAGGTCGCTCTGGAAACACCATATATTTT. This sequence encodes CASSSGRSGNTIYF.

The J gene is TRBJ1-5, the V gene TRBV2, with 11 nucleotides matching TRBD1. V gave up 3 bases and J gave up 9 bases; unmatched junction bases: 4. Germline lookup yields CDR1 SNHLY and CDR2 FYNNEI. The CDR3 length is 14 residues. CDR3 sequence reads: CASSEGQGVWPQHF. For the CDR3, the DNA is TGTGCCAGCAGTGAGGGACAGGGGGTTTGGCCCCAGCATTTT.

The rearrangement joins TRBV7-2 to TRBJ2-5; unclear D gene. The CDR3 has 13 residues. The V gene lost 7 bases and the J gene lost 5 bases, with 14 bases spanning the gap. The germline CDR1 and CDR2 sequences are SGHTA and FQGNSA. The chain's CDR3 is CASIPHLMETQYF. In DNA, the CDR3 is TGTGCCAGCATCCCACATCTGATGGAGACCCAGTACTTC.

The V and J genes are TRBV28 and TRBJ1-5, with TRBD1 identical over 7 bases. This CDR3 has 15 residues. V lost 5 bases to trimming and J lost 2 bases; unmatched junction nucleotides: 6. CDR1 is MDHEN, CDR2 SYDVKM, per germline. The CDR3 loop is CASSPGGFGNQPQHF. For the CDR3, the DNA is TGTGCCAGCAGTCCAGGGGGTTTCGGCAATCAGCCCCAGCATTTT. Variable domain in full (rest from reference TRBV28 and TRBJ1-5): DVKVTQSSRYLVKRTGEKVFLECVQDMDHENMFWYRQDPGLGLRLIYFSYDVKMKEKGDIPEGYSVSREKKERFSLILESASTNQTSMYLCASSPGGFGNQPQHFGDGTRLSIL.

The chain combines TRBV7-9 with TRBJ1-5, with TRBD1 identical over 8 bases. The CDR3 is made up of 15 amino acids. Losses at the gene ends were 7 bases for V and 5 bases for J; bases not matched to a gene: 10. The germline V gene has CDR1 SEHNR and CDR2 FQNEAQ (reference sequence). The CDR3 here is CASTPGQGFDQPQHF. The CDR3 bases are TGTGCCAGCACACCCGGACAGGGTTTCGATCAGCCCCAGCATTTT. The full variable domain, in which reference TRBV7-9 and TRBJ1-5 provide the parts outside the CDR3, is DTGVSQNPRHKITKRGQNVTFRCDPISEHNRLYWYRQTLGQGPEFLTYFQNEAQLEKSRLLSDRFSAERPKGSFSTLEIQRTEQGDSAMYLCASTPGQGFDQPQHFGDGTRLSIL.